These T cell receptor beta chains were read from a single sample in a study of blood T cell repertoires in COVID-19. The repertoire was sequenced with immunoSEQ multiplex PCR; TCRdb's copy has only in-frame clones and lacks some. The sample includes about 240,000 clones, approximately 84% of them seen just once. The source material was peripheral blood. The receptors come from a man in his fifties or sixties with acute or convalescent COVID-19. Each CDR3 is given with its conserved first and last residue. Fields, in order: D gene, V gene, clone size, J gene, CDR3 DNA, CDR3 protein. D genes are given only for firm matches. The listing skips clone size in some rows; elsewhere it reads once, few, many or a size class.

D gene: TRBD1
V gene: TRBV4-1
clone size: few
J gene: TRBJ1-2
CDR3 DNA: TGCGCCAGCAGCCAAGTTGGGGACAGTGATGGAGTCTTC
CDR3 protein: CASSQVGDSDGVF

D gene: .
V gene: TRBV10-3
clone size: .
J gene: TRBJ2-1
CDR3 DNA: TGTGCCGTGGCGCGGCCCTCCTACAATGAGCAGTTCTTC
CDR3 protein: CAVARPSYNEQFF

D gene: .
V gene: TRBV10-2
clone size: .
J gene: TRBJ1-2
CDR3 DNA: TGCGCCAGCAGTGAGTCGGCGGGGGGCGCTTACACCTTC
CDR3 protein: CASSESAGGAYTF

D gene: TRBD1
V gene: TRBV11-2
clone size: .
J gene: TRBJ2-7
CDR3 DNA: TGTGCCAGCAGCTTAGGCACAGGGGGCTCCTACGAGCAGTACTTC
CDR3 protein: CASSLGTGGSYEQYF

D gene: .
V gene: TRBV5-8
clone size: .
J gene: TRBJ1-6
CDR3 DNA: TGTGCCAGCAGCCCTGACGGGGGGAAGTCACCCCTCCACTTT
CDR3 protein: CASSPDGGKSPLHF

D gene: .
V gene: TRBV7-6
clone size: .
J gene: TRBJ1-4
CDR3 DNA: TGTGCCAGCAGTAGAAGTGACCAGCTCATAGCCTCTAATGAAAAACTGTTTTTT
CDR3 protein: CASSRSDQLIASNEKLFF

D gene: .
V gene: TRBV2
clone size: once
J gene: TRBJ1-5
CDR3 DNA: TGTGCCAGCAGTGAAATGCAGGGGAAACTCAATCAGCCCCAGCATTTT
CDR3 protein: CASSEMQGKLNQPQHF

D gene: TRBD1
V gene: TRBV6-5
clone size: .
J gene: TRBJ1-2
CDR3 DNA: TGTGCCAGCAGTTACGCAGCCGGACAGGGCAGCTATGGCTACACCTTC
CDR3 protein: CASSYAAGQGSYGYTF

D gene: .
V gene: TRBV24-1
clone size: few
J gene: TRBJ2-3
CDR3 DNA: TGTGCCACCAGTGATTTTAGCGGAAGCACAGATACGCAGTATTTT
CDR3 protein: CATSDFSGSTDTQYF

D gene: TRBD2
V gene: TRBV3-1/TRBV3-2
clone size: .
J gene: TRBJ2-1
CDR3 DNA: TGTGCCAGCAGCCTCGTAACTAGCGGGAGGGCGAATGAGCAGTTCTTC
CDR3 protein: CASSLVTSGRANEQFF

D gene: .
V gene: TRBV18
clone size: .
J gene: TRBJ1-1
CDR3 DNA: TGTGCCAGCTCCCCAAGAGGTGGACAGTTGAACACTGAAGCTTTCTTT
CDR3 protein: CASSPRGGQLNTEAFF

D gene: TRBD2
V gene: TRBV7-9
clone size: .
J gene: TRBJ2-1
CDR3 DNA: TGTGCCAGCAGCTTACCGACCAGGACTAGCGGGAGCTACAATGAGCAGTTCTTC
CDR3 protein: CASSLPTRTSGSYNEQFF

D gene: .
V gene: TRBV10-3
clone size: .
J gene: TRBJ1-1
CDR3 DNA: TGTGCCATCAGTGAGTTCCCGGCACGGGACACCCTCGTGAACACTGAAGCTTTCTTT
CDR3 protein: CAISEFPARDTLVNTEAFF

D gene: .
V gene: TRBV6-4
clone size: .
J gene: TRBJ2-3
CDR3 DNA: TGTGCCAGCAGCCCCGGGGGCGGGAGTACAGATACGCAGTATTTT
CDR3 protein: CASSPGGGSTDTQYF

D gene: .
V gene: TRBV4-1
clone size: .
J gene: TRBJ1-6
CDR3 DNA: TGCGCCAGCAGCCAAGTTCGTCGAGGAGGACCGCAAAGCTCCTATAATTCACCCCTCCACTTT
CDR3 protein: CASSQVRRGGPQSSYNSPLHF

D gene: TRBD1
V gene: TRBV5-6
clone size: few
J gene: TRBJ1-2
CDR3 DNA: TGTGCCAGCAGCTTGGGAGGGGGCGACTGGTATGGCTACACCTTC
CDR3 protein: CASSLGGGDWYGYTF

D gene: .
V gene: TRBV6-5
clone size: .
J gene: TRBJ1-4
CDR3 DNA: TGTGCCAGCAGCCTCGGGATGACTAATGAAAAACTGTTTTTT
CDR3 protein: CASSLGMTNEKLFF